Listed below are T cell receptor beta chains from one sample, sequenced in a study of blood T cell repertoires in COVID-19. TCRdb keeps only in-frame clones here, not all; method: immunoSEQ multiplex PCR. The sample holds about 270,000 clones, 86% seen once. Sequenced material: peripheral blood. The receptors here all came from a man aged 35-49 years who had recovered from COVID-19. The CDR3 runs from the conserved cysteine through the conserved F or W. D genes are given only for firm matches. Rows may omit the clone size; those that give it use once, few, many or a size class.

TRBV9,TRBJ1-2,.,.,CASQTGYGYTF,TGTGCCAGTCAGACAGGCTATGGCTACACCTTC
TRBV4-1,TRBJ1-1,.,.,CASSQQARGGMNTEAFF,TGCGCCAGCAGCCAACAGGCCAGAGGGGGAATGAACACTGAAGCTTTCTTT
TRBV6-5,TRBJ2-3,once,TRBD1,CASSQQRTGYTQYF,TGTGCCAGCAGTCAGCAACGGACAGGCTATACGCAGTATTTT
TRBV29-1,TRBJ2-3,.,.,CSVGVGILNTQYF,TGCAGCGTTGGCGTCGGGATTTTGAATACGCAGTATTTT
TRBV30,TRBJ1-6,.,.,CAWSVGLGEGLHF,TGTGCCTGGAGTGTAGGCCTGGGAGAAGGCCTCCACTTT
TRBV7-2,TRBJ2-3,.,TRBD1,CAGGQQPTSTDTQYF,TGTGCCGGGGGACAGCAGCCAACTAGCACAGATACGCAGTATTTT
TRBV10-3,TRBJ2-7,few,.,CAISESGQPYEQYF,TGTGCCATCAGTGAGTCGGGACAACCCTACGAGCAGTACTTC
TRBV6-5,TRBJ2-2,once,.,CASKITYSGELFF,TGTGCCAGCAAGATTACGTACTCCGGGGAGCTGTTTTTT
TRBV2,TRBJ1-4,.,.,CARREGGKLFF,TGTGCCAGACGGGAGGGGGGAAAACTGTTTTTT
TRBV5-5,TRBJ2-5,.,.,CASSSNPIDGETQYF,TGTGCCAGCAGCTCCAACCCCATCGACGGGGAGACCCAGTACTTC
TRBV6-5,TRBJ2-2,.,.,CASSLDRAGTGELFF,TGTGCCAGCAGTCTCGACAGGGCGGGAACCGGGGAGCTGTTTTTT
TRBV24-1,TRBJ2-3,.,.,CATSGFQVNTDTQYF,TGTGCCACCAGTGGGTTCCAGGTTAACACAGATACGCAGTATTTT
TRBV10-3,TRBJ2-5,.,TRBD1,CASRHRDRQQETQYF,TGTGCCAGCAGACACCGGGACAGGCAACAAGAGACCCAGTACTTC
TRBV4-2,TRBJ1-4,.,TRBD1,CASSQEQGSNEKLFF,TGTGCCAGCAGCCAGGAACAGGGGTCCAATGAAAAACTGTTTTTT
TRBV19,TRBJ2-7,.,TRBD1,CASGLTGTGYTEQYF,TGTGCCAGCGGATTGACCGGGACAGGGTATACCGAGCAGTACTTC
TRBV29-1,TRBJ1-2,.,.,CSVRPAGGEDYGYTF,TGCAGTGTCCGACCTGCTGGGGGCGAGGACTATGGCTACACCTTC
TRBV27,TRBJ1-1,once,.,CASSLGGEAFF,TGTGCCAGCAGCCTAGGGGGTGAAGCTTTCTTT
TRBV25-1,TRBJ2-5,.,.,CASSDPTGFQETQYF,TGTGCCAGCAGTGATCCTACAGGGTTCCAAGAGACCCAGTACTTC
TRBV10-2,TRBJ1-1,once,TRBD1,CASTQGGWNTEAFF,TGCGCCAGCACCCAAGGGGGCTGGAACACTGAAGCTTTCTTT
TRBV15,TRBJ2-5,.,.,CATSQRRTQETQYF,TGTGCCACCAGCCAGCGGAGAACCCAAGAGACCCAGTACTTC
TRBV29-1,TRBJ1-2,few,.,CSVEGRYGYTF,TGCAGCGTTGAAGGGAGATATGGCTACACCTTC
TRBV28,TRBJ1-5,.,.,CATRAHGGGGNQPQHF,TGTGCCACCCGGGCCCATGGGGGCGGTGGCAATCAGCCCCAGCATTTT
TRBV7-7,TRBJ2-5,.,.,CASSLGPPPGTQYF,TGTGCCAGCAGCTTAGGGCCCCCCCCGGGGACCCAGTACTTC
TRBV5-1,TRBJ2-2,.,TRBD2,CASGAGGSNTGELFF,TGCGCCAGCGGAGCGGGGGGATCGAACACCGGGGAGCTGTTTTTT
TRBV7-9,TRBJ2-1,.,TRBD1,CASSPEPTGRSEQFF,TGTGCCAGCAGCCCCGAACCGACAGGGCGCAGTGAGCAGTTCTTC
TRBV30,TRBJ2-7,.,TRBD2,CAWSRRRLAGAYEQYF,TGTGCCTGGAGCCGCAGGAGACTAGCGGGAGCCTACGAGCAGTACTTC
TRBV18,TRBJ1-2,.,TRBD1,CASSLGTATNYGYTF,TGTGCCAGCTCACTAGGGACAGCCACTAACTATGGCTACACCTTC
TRBV20-1,TRBJ1-3,.,.,CSASRPDFGNTIYF,TGCAGTGCTAGTAGACCGGACTTTGGAAACACCATATATTTT
TRBV6-5,TRBJ1-6,.,.,CATQAGYYNSPLHF,TGTGCCACGCAGGCGGGGTACTATAATTCACCCCTCCACTTT
TRBV5-1,TRBJ2-1,.,.,CASSSQGNEQFF,TGCGCCAGCAGCTCACAGGGCAATGAGCAGTTCTTC
TRBV7-8,TRBJ2-3,.,TRBD1,CASSPHEGAGTDTQYF,TGTGCCAGCAGCCCGCACGAGGGGGCGGGTACAGATACGCAGTATTTT
TRBV3-1/TRBV3-2,TRBJ1-6,.,.,CASSPGGEIAVSPLHF,TGTGCCAGCAGCCCAGGCGGGGAGATCGCGGTTTCACCCCTCCACTTT
TRBV29-1,TRBJ1-3,.,TRBD1,CSAYTGEPGNTIYF,TGCAGCGCCTACACAGGGGAACCTGGAAACACCATATATTTT
TRBV29-1,TRBJ1-2,.,.,CSITGGGDYGYTF,TGCAGCATCACCGGGGGGGGCGATTATGGCTACACCTTC
TRBV12-3/TRBV12-4,TRBJ2-3,.,.,CASSDGGDTQYF,TGTGCCAGCAGTGACGGGGGAGATACGCAGTATTTT
TRBV18,TRBJ2-4,.,TRBD2,CASSGLAGLGTKNIQYF,TGTGCCAGCTCCGGACTAGCGGGCCTCGGAACCAAAAACATTCAGTACTTC
TRBV3-1/TRBV3-2,TRBJ1-1,.,.,CASSQGEAEAFF,TGTGCCAGCAGTCAGGGTGAGGCGGAAGCTTTCTTT
TRBV19,TRBJ1-2,.,.,CASAGYSGYTF,TGTGCCAGCGCAGGGTACTCCGGCTACACCTTC
TRBV9,TRBJ2-7,.,TRBD1,CASSRQGVPYEQYF,TGTGCCAGCAGCCGTCAGGGGGTGCCCTACGAGCAGTACTTC
TRBV30,TRBJ2-5,.,.,CACWPGGETQYF,TGTGCCTGTTGGCCTGGAGGGGAGACCCAGTACTTC
TRBV2,TRBJ2-7,.,TRBD2,CASRISGGVLEQYF,TGTGCCAGCAGGATCAGCGGGGGGGTGTTGGAGCAGTACTTC
TRBV2,TRBJ1-4,.,.,CASSDDLGPREELFF,TGTGCCAGCAGTGATGATCTTGGGCCCCGGGAGGAACTGTTTTTT
TRBV7-2,TRBJ2-5,.,TRBD2,CASSWAGEETQYF,TGTGCCAGCAGCTGGGCGGGGGAAGAGACCCAGTACTTC
TRBV2,TRBJ2-7,.,.,CASRDSHFYEQYF,TGTGCCAGCAGGGACTCCCACTTCTACGAGCAGTACTTC
TRBV10-2,TRBJ2-3,.,.,CASIGAYTDTQYF,TGCGCCAGCATCGGAGCGTACACAGATACGCAGTATTTT
TRBV9,TRBJ2-3,.,TRBD2,CASSVDRGGRSGDTQYF,TGTGCCAGCAGCGTAGACCGCGGCGGGAGGTCGGGAGATACGCAGTATTTT
TRBV27,TRBJ2-5,.,.,CASSGRRAEETQYF,TGTGCCAGCAGTGGACGGAGGGCAGAAGAGACCCAGTACTTC
TRBV2,TRBJ1-2,.,TRBD1,CASSSGDRGGYTF,TGTGCCAGCAGCTCAGGGGACAGGGGTGGCTACACCTTC
TRBV15,TRBJ2-1,once,TRBD2,CATSSWGLAGPNEQFF,TGTGCCACCAGCTCCTGGGGACTAGCGGGCCCAAATGAGCAGTTCTTC